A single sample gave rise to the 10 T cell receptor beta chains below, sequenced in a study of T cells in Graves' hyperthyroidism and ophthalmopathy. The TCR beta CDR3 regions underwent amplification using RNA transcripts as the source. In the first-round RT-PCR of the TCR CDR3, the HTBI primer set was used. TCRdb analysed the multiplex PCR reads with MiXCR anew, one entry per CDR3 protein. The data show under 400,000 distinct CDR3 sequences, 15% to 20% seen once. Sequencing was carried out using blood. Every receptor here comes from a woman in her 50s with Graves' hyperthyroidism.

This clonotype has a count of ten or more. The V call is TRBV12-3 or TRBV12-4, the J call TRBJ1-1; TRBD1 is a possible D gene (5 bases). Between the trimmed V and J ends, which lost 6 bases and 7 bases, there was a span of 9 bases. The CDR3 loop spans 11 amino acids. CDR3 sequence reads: CASSRQHEAFF. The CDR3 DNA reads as TGTGCCAGCAGCAGACAGCATGAAGCTTTCTTT.

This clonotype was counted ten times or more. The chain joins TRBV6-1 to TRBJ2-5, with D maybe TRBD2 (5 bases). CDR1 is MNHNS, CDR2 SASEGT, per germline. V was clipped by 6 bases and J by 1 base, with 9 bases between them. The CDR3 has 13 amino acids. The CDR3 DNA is TGTGCCAGCAGCGAGGGATTCCAAGAGACCCAGTACTTC. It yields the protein CASSEGFQETQYF.

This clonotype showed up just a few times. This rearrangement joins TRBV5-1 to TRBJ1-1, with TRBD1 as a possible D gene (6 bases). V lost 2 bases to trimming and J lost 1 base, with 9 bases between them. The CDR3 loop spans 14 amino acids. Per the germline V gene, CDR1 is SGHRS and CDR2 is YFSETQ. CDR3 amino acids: CASSLGTSNTEAFF. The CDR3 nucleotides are TGCGCCAGCAGCTTAGGGACATCGAACACTGAAGCTTTCTTT.

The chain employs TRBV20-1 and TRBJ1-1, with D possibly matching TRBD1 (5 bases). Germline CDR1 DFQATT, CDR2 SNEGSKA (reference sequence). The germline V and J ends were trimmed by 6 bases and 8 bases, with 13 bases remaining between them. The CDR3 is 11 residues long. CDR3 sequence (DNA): TGCAGTGCGGCCGGGGGTAGAGAAGCTTTCTTT. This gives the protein CSAAGGREAFF.

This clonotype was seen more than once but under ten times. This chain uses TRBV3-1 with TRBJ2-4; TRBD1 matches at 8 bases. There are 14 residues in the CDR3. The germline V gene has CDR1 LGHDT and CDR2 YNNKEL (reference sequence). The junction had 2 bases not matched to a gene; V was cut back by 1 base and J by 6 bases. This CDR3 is CASSQAGGPNIQYF. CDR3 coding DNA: TGTGCCAGCAGCCAAGCAGGGGGCCCAAACATTCAGTACTTC. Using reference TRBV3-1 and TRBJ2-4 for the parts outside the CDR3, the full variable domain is DTAVSQTPKYLVTQMGNDKSIKCEQNLGHDTMYWYKQDSKKFLKIMFSYNNKELIINETVPNRFSPKSPDKAHLNLHINSLELGDSAVYFCASSQAGGPNIQYFGAGTRLSVL.

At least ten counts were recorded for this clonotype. CDR3 coding DNA: TGTGCCAGCAGTTTATGGCAGGATAACTATGGCTACACCTTC. As protein: CASSLWQDNYGYTF. The chain has TRBV12-3 or TRBV12-4 and TRBJ1-2; D unresolved. The CDR3 loop spans 14 amino acids. V was shortened by 2 bases and J by 1 base, with 8 bases between the two germline ends.

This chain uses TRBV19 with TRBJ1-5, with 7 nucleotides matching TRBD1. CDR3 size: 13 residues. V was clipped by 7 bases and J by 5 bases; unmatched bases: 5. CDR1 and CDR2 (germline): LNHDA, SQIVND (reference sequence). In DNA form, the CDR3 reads TGTGCCAGTATCGGGCAGGGGGATCAGCCCCAGCATTTT. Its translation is CASIGQGDQPQHF.

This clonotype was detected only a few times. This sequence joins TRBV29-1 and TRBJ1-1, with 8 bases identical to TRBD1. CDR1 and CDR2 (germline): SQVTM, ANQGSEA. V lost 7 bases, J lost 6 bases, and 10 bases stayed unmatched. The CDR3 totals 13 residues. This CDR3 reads CSAVDRDSAEAFF. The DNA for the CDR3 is TGCAGCGCTGTGGACAGGGACTCAGCTGAAGCTTTCTTT.

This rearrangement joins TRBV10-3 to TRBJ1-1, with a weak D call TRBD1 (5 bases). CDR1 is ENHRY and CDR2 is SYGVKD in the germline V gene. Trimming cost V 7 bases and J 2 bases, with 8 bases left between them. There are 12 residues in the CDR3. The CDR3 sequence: CAIKGINTEAFF. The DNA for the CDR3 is TGTGCCATCAAGGGGATTAACACTGAAGCTTTCTTT.

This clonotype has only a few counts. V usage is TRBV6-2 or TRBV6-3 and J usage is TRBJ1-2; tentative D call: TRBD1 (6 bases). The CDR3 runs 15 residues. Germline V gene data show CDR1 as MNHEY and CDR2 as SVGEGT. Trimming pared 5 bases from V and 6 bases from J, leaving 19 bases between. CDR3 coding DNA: TGTGCCAGCAGTCCTCATGTTGGGGGCGCGGATGGCTACACCTTC. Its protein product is CASSPHVGGADGYTF.